This T cell receptor beta chain was sequenced for a study of blood T cell repertoires in COVID-19. As for the study in general: The United States, Italy and Spain were the sources of the acute and convalescent COVID-19 samples. From T cells, B-cell-depleted T cells, or PBMCs came the material, which was cDNA or gDNA.

Method: immunoSEQ multiplex PCR; TCRdb's copy keeps in-frame clones and lacks some. The sample has 100,000 to 150,000 clones, 86% seen once. Per germline, CDR1 KGHSH and CDR2 LQKENI. The CDR3 has 13 amino acids. V lost 6 bases to trimming and J lost 1 base, with 6 bases between them. Worth noting for this clone: Other DNA variants within this sample encode the same CDR3.

Sequenced input: peripheral blood. This chain connects TRBV18 to TRBJ1-4; D not resolved. This receptor was obtained from a human donor in a cohort sampled during active COVID-19. The CDR3 region is CASSEGTNEKLFF. The CDR3 region has the DNA TGTGCCAGCTCGGAGGGAACTAATGAAAAACTGTTTTTT.